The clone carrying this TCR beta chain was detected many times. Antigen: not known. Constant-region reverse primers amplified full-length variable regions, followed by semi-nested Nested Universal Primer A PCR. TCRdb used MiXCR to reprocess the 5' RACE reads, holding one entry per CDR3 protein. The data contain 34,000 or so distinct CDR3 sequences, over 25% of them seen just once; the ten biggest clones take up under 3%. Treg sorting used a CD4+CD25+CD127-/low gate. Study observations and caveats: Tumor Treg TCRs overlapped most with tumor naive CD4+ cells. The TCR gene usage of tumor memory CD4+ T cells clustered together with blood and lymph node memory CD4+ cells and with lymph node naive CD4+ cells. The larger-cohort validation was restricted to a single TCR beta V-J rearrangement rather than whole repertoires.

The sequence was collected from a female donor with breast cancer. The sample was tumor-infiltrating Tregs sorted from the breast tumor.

In DNA, the CDR3 is TGCGCCAGCAGCGCGTTACCCCAAGAGACCCAGTACTTC. Translation: CASSALPQETQYF. The chain recombines TRBV5-1 with TRBJ2-5; no definite D call. Germline CDR1 SGHRS, CDR2 YFSETQ. This CDR3 is 13 amino acids long. The germline V and J ends were trimmed by 4 bases and 1 base, with 8 bases remaining between them.